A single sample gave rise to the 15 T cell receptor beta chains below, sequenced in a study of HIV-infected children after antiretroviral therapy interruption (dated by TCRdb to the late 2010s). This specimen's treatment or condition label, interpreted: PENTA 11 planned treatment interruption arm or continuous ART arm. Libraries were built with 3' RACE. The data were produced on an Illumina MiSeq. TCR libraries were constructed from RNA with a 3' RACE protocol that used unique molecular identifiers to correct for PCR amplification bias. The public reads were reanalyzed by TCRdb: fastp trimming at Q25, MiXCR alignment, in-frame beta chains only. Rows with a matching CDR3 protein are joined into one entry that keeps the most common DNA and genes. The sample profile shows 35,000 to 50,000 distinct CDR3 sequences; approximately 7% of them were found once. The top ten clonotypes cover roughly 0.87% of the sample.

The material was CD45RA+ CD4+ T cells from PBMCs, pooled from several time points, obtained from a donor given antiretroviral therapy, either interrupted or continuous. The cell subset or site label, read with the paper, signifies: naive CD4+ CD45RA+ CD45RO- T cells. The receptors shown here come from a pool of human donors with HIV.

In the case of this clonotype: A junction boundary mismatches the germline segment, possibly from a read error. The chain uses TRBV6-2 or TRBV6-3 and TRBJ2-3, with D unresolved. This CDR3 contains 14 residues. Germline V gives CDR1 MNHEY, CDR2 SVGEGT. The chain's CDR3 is CAISPGTSTDTQYF. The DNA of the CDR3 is TGTGCCATCAGTCCGGGTACTAGCACAGATACGCAGTATTTT.

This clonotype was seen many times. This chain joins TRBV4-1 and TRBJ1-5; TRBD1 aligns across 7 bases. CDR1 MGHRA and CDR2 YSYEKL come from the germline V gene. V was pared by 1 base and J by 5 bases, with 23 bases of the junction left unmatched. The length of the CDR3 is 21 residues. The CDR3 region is CASSQVIRARHGTAAYQPQHF. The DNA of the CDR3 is TGCGCCAGCAGCCAAGTAATACGGGCAAGACACGGGACAGCTGCCTATCAGCCCCAGCATTTT.

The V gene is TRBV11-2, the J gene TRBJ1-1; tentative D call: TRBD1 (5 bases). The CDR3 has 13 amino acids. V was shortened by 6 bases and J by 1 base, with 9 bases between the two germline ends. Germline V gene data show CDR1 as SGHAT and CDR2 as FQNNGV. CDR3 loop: CASSRDGNTEAFF. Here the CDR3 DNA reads TGTGCCAGCAGTAGGGACGGGAACACTGAAGCTTTCTTT.

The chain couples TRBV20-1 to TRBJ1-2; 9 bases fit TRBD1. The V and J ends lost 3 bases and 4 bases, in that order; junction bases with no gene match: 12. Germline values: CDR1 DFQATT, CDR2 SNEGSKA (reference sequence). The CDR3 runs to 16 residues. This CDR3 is CSARGQGNVVGYGYTF. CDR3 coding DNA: TGCAGTGCTAGGGGACAGGGAAATGTAGTGGGCTATGGCTACACCTTC.

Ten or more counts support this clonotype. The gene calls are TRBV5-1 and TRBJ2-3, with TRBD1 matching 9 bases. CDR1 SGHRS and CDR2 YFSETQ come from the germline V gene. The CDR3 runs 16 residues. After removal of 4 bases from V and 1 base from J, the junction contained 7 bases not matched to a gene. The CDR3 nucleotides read TGCGCCAGCAGCACCAAGAGACAGGGGGGCACAGATACGCAGTATTTT. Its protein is CASSTKRQGGTDTQYF.

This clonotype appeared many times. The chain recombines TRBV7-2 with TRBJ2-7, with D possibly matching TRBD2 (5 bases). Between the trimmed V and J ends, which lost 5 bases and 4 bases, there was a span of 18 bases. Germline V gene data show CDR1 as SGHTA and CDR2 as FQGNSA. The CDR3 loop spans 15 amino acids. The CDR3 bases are TGTGCCAGCAGCGGCATTTGGCTAGCTCCTTACGAGCAGTACTTC. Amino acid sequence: CASSGIWLAPYEQYF.

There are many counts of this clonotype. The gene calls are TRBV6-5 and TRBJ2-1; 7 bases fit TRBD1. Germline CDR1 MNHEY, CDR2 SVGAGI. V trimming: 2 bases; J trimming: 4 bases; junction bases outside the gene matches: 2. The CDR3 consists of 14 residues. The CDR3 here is CASSYRQGYNEQFF. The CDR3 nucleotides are TGTGCCAGCAGTTACCGACAGGGTTACAATGAGCAGTTCTTC.

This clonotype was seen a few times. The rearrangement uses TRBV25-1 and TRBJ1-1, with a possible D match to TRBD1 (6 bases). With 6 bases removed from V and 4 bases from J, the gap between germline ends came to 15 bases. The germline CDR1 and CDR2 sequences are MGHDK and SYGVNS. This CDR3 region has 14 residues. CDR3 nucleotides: TGTGCCAGCAGAGTGGACAGTAGTGGCACTGAAGCTTTCTTT. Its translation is CASRVDSSGTEAFF.

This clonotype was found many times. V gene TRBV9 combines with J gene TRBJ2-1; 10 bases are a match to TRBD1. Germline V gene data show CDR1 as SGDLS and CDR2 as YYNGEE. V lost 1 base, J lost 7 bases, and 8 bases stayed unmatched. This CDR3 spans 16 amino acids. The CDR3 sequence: CASSVRGTGVRNEQFF. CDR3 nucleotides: TGTGCCAGCAGCGTAAGGGGGACAGGGGTGAGGAATGAGCAGTTCTTC.

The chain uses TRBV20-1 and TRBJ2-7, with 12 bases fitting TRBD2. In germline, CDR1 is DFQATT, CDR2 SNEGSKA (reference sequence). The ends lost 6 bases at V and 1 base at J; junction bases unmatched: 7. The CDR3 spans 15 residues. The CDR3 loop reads CSARGLAGGSYEQYF. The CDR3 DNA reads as TGCAGTGCCCGGGGGCTAGCGGGGGGGTCCTACGAGCAGTACTTC.

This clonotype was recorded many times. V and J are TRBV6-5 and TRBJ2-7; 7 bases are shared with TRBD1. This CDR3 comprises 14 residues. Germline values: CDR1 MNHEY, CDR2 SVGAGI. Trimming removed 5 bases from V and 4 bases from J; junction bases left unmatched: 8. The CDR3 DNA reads TGTGCCAGCAGTCCAGGGGGAGTCAGATACGAGCAGTACTTC. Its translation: CASSPGGVRYEQYF.

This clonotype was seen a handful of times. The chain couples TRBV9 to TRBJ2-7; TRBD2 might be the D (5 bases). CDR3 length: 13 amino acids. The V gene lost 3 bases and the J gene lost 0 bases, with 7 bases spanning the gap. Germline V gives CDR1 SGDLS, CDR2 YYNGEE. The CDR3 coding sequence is TGTGCCAGCAGCGCGGGAAACTCCTACGAGCAGTACTTC. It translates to CASSAGNSYEQYF.

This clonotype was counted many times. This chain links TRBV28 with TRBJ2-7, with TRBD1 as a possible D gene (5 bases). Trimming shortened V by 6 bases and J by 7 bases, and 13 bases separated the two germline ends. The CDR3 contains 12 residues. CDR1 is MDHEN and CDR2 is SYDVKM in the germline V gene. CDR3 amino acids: CASRKGVGEQYF. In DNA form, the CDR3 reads TGTGCCAGCAGGAAAGGGGTCGGTGAGCAGTACTTC.

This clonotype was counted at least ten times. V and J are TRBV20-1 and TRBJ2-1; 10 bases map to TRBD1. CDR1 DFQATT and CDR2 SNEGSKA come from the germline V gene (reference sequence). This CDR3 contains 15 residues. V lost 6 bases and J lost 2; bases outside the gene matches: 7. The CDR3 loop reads CSAGVGTGAYNEQFF. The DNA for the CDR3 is TGCAGTGCAGGGGTCGGGACAGGGGCCTACAATGAGCAGTTCTTC.

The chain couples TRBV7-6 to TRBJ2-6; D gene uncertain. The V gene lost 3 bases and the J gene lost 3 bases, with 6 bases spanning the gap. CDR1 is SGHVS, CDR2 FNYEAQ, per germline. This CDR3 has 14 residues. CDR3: CASSLELGANVLTF. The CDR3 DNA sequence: TGTGCCAGCAGCTTGGAACTTGGGGCCAACGTCCTGACTTTC.